This TCR beta chain is from a study of OX40 agonist ivuxolimab in advanced cancers. Regarding the study as a whole: Clonal expansion from baseline to week 6 occurred in both CD4+ and CD8+ T cells.

Libraries were prepared by immunoSEQ multiplex PCR; TCRdb keeps only in-frame clonotypes and omits some of them. The profile shows about 82,000 clones, approximately 85% of them singletons. This CDR3 has 14 amino acids. CDR1 and CDR2 (germline): SGHNT, YYREEE (reference sequence). V lost 6 bases to trimming and J lost 0 bases, with 12 bases between them. Note on this clone: Antigen: not known.

This TCR derives from an adult with an advanced solid tumor such as melanoma, head and neck, liver or kidney cancer. The chain links TRBV5-4 to TRBJ1-2; D is possibly TRBD1 (5 bases). The sequencing here drew on CD4+ or CD8+ T cells sorted from blood, taken in a trial of the OX40 agonist ivuxolimab. DNA of the CDR3: TGTGCCAGCACCGGGGGGTTAGCTAACTATGGCTACACCTTC. This codes for CASTGGLANYGYTF.